Here is one TCR beta chain with its context. Its antigen remains unknown. The sequenced template was cDNA made from the entire isolated RNA. Average reads for naive, central memory and regulatory T cell samples were 3.5 million to 4.5 million. Measured with immunoSEQ multiplex PCR; TCRdb has only the in-frame clones, and not every one. The top ten clones hold 0.015% of a sample with hundreds of thousands of clones, approximately 15% of them seen once. The entry originates in a study of beta chain features in type 1 diabetes. Whole-study results and caveats: The study found moderately but significantly shorter TCRB CDR3s in all four CD4+ subsets of Type 1 diabetes patients. Insertions were fewer and deletions more numerous at VDJ junctions in type 1 diabetes patients. PCR might pick shorter templates more often, in the same way for patients and controls.

CDR3 length: 15 residues. CDR1 is MNHEY and CDR2 is SVGAGI in the germline V gene. J gave up 6 bases and V 6 bases, and 8 bases lay outside the gene matches. This TCR was sampled from a young man with type 1 diabetes. This chain connects TRBV6-5 to TRBJ2-1; 10 positions match TRBD2. The sample consisted of naive CD4+ T cells from blood. The CDR3 region has the DNA TGTGCCAGCAGACCCGGGACTAGCGCCGGCAATGAGCAGTTCTTC. Residues: CASRPGTSAGNEQFF.